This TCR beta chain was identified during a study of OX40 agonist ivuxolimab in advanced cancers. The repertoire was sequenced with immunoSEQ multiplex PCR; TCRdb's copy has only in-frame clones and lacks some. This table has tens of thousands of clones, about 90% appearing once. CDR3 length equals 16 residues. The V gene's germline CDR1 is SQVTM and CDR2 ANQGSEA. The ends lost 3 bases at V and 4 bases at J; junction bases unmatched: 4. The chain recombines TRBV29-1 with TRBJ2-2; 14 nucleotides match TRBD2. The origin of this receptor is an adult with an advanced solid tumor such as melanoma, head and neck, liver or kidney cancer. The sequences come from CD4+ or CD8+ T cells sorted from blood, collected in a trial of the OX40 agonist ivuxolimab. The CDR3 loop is CSVETSGRAGTGELFF. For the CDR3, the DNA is TGCAGCGTTGAGACTAGCGGGAGGGCCGGCACCGGGGAGCTGTTTTTT.